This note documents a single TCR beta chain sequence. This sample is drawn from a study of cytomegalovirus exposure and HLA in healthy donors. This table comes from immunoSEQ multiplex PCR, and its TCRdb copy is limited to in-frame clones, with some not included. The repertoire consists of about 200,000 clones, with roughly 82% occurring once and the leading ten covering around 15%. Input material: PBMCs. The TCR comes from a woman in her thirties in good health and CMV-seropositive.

CDR3 in amino acids: CASSVSGTSGYEQYF. The CDR3 coding sequence is TGTGCCAGCAGCGTCTCCGGGACTAGCGGGTACGAGCAGTACTTC. The chain couples TRBV9 to TRBJ2-7; 12 bases are a match to TRBD2. Germline CDR1 SGDLS, CDR2 YYNGEE. The CDR3 is 15 amino acids. V shed 2 bases and J 4 bases; nucleotides not matched to a gene: 4.